This T cell receptor (beta chain) was retrieved from a study of Graves' ophthalmopathy and Graves' hyperthyroidism. Points from the study as a whole: Ophthalmopathy progression prediction by the model yielded a sensitivity of approximately 70% and a specificity of approximately 72%.

RNA transcripts yielded amplified TCR beta CDR3 regions. A first-round RT-PCR used HTBI primers, followed by a second-round multiplex PCR. TCRdb ran MiXCR on the multiplex PCR reads and lists one entry per CDR3 protein. The sample contains about 550,000 distinct CDR3 sequences, under 40% of which appear only once. Per germline, CDR1 DFQATT and CDR2 SNEGSKA (reference sequence). This CDR3 spans 15 amino acids. V shed 3 bases and J shed 7 bases, with 16 bases lying between them. Hyperthyroidism cases were recent diagnoses of under 2 months' duration in people aged 18 to 65. Other autoimmune diseases, uncontrolled infections, pregnancy or lactation led to the exclusion of patients. Thyroid ultrasound, orbital computed tomography, TRAb, serum thyroxine and clinical symptoms formed the basis of diagnosis. In the case of this clonotype: Its cognate antigen is unknown.

This chain joins TRBV20-1 and TRBJ1-6, with D possibly TRBD1 on 6 matching bases. Sequencing was carried out using peripheral blood or thyroid tissue (not recorded which). This TCR came from an adult man with Graves' hyperthyroidism. The CDR3 bases are TGCAGTGCTAGTGAGGGGGTGGTAGCCAATTCACCCCTCCACTTT. Its protein is CSASEGVVANSPLHF.